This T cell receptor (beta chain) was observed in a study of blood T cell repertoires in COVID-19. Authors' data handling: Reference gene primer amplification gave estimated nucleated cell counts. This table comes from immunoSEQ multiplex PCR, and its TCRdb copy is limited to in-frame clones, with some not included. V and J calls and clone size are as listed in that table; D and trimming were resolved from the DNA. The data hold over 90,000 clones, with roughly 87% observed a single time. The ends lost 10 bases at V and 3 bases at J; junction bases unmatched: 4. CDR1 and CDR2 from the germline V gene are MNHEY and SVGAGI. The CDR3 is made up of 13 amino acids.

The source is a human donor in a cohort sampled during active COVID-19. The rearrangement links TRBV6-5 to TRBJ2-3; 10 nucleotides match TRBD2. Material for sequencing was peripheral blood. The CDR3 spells CAIASGSTDTQYF. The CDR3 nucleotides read TGTGCCATCGCTAGCGGGAGTACAGATACGCAGTATTTT.